These 30 T cell receptor beta chains share one sample of origin, sequenced in a study of cytomegalovirus exposure and HLA in healthy donors (dated by TCRdb to 2016 to 2017). Library construction relied on the immunoSEQ multiplex PCR assay. For the multiplex PCR, a mixture combining 60 forward primers for TCR Vbeta segments and 13 reverse primers for TCR Jbeta segments was used. TCRdb took this table from immuneACCESS and kept in-frame rearrangements with V and J called. Such tables lack part of the clones; where checked against another copy, unresolved V genes explain under half of the gap, and the rest is unexplained. This sample has approximately 100,000 clones in its table, and around two thirds of those were observed once. Jointly, the top ten make up 2.6% of the sample. Sequencing was done on a sample of PBMCs. These receptors all stem from a man in his forties or fifties in good health and CMV-seropositive.

The CDR3 sequence is CASSLEAGSYTEAFF. The CDR3 coding sequence is TGTGCCAGCAGCTTGGAAGCCGGGTCTTACACTGAAGCTTTCTTT. The rearrangement joins TRBV5-5 to TRBJ1-1, with no clear D. This CDR3 comprises 15 residues. CDR1 is SGHKS, CDR2 YYEKEE, per germline (reference sequence). Deletions cut 0 bases from V and 3 bases from J, with 12 bases between.

The chain recombines TRBV5-1 with TRBJ2-5; 9 bases line up with TRBD1. The DNA end favors TRBJ2-7, so the J call may be wrong. The germline CDR1 and CDR2 sequences are SGHRS and YFSETQ. The length of the CDR3 is 16 residues. As DNA, the CDR3 is TGCGCCAGCAGCTTAAGAGGGACAGGGAATTCCTACGAGCAGTACTTC. This codes for CASSLRGTGNSYEQYF.

The chain carries TRBV27 and TRBJ2-7, with D hard to call. V gave up 4 bases and J gave up 4 bases, with 5 bases separating them. Germline CDR1 MNHEY, CDR2 SMNVEV (reference sequence). The CDR3 consists of 11 residues. CDR3 in amino acids: CASSYRYEQYF. The CDR3 bases are TGTGCCAGCAGTTATAGATACGAGCAGTACTTC.

This clone was counted a few times. The chain links TRBV7-3 to TRBJ2-1; 8 positions agree with TRBD2. Trimming removed 5 bases from V and 7 bases from J; junction bases left unmatched: 16. CDR1 is SGHTA and CDR2 is FQGTGA in the germline V gene. The CDR3 is made up of 17 amino acids. CDR3 DNA: TGTGCCAGCAGCAGGGGTAGCGGGATCCTGATGGGGAATGAGCAGTTCTTC. Amino acid sequence: CASSRGSGILMGNEQFF.

The gene calls are TRBV5-6 and TRBJ2-5; 9 positions agree with TRBD2. Losses at the gene ends were 4 bases for V and 2 bases for J; bases not matched to a gene: 12. This CDR3 region has 17 residues. Germline V CDR1 and CDR2: SGHDT, YYEEEE. The CDR3 is CASSADDRLAVQETQYF. The CDR3 DNA sequence: TGTGCCAGCAGCGCGGACGATAGACTAGCGGTTCAAGAGACCCAGTACTTC. The full variable domain, with the rest looked up from reference TRBV5-6 and TRBJ2-5, is DAGVTQSPTHLIKTRGQQVTLRCSPKSGHDTVSWYQQALGQGPQFIFQYYEEEERQRGNFPDRFSGHQFPNYSSELNVNALLLGDSALYLCASSADDRLAVQETQYFGPGTRLLVL.

This sequence joins TRBV5-1 and TRBJ1-2, with no clear D. The V end lost 0 bases, the J end lost 1 base, and 4 bases lay between the germline ends. CDR3 length equals 13 residues. The germline V gene has CDR1 SGHRS and CDR2 YFSETQ. The CDR3: CASSLDYNYGYTF. CDR3 DNA: TGCGCCAGCAGCTTGGATTATAACTATGGCTACACCTTC. The full variable domain, rest sourced from reference TRBV5-1 and TRBJ1-2, is KAGVTQTPRYLIKTRGQQVTLSCSPISGHRSVSWYQQTPGQGLQFLFEYFSETQRNKGNFPGRFSGRQFSNSRSEMNVSTLELGDSALYLCASSLDYNYGYTFGSGTRLTVV.

The V and J genes are TRBV18 and TRBJ2-7, with 7 bases matching TRBD1. Germline assignment: CDR1 KGHSH and CDR2 LQKENI. The CDR3 is 15 residues long. J was trimmed by 2 bases and V by 4 bases; bases with no gene match: 8. CDR3 coding DNA: TGTGCCAGCTCACGTATAGGGACAGCCGCCTACGAGCAGTACTTC. Protein sequence: CASSRIGTAAYEQYF.

This clone was detected once. The V gene is TRBV27, the J gene TRBJ2-7, with a weak D call TRBD1 (5 bases). The ends were cut back, 6 bases at V and 3 bases at J, with 9 bases in the middle. The CDR3 consists of 12 residues. Germline values: CDR1 MNHEY, CDR2 SMNVEV (reference sequence). The CDR3 DNA reads as TGTGCCAGCAGAGGGGCCCGCTACGAGCAGTACTTC. This codes for CASRGARYEQYF.

This clone was seen once. The genes are TRBV6-5 and TRBJ2-3; no firm D call. The CDR3 consists of 15 residues. Germline CDR1 MNHEY, CDR2 SVGAGI. The ends were cut back, 0 bases at V and 3 bases at J, with 10 bases in the middle. CDR3 protein: CASSYSRLGTDTQYF. The CDR3 DNA reads as TGTGCCAGCAGTTACTCGAGGCTCGGGACAGATACGCAGTATTTT.

This clone was counted between two and nine times. The chain couples TRBV27 to TRBJ1-5; 8 positions match TRBD1. Germline V gene lookup returns CDR1 MNHEY and CDR2 SMNVEV (reference sequence). Trimming removed 6 bases from V and 2 bases from J; junction bases left unmatched: 3. The CDR3 sequence is 14 residues long. As DNA, the CDR3 is TGTGCCAGCAGCCCGACAGGGGGCAATCAGCCCCAGCATTTT. Translating gives CASSPTGGNQPQHF.

This chain uses TRBV15 with TRBJ1-2; 8 positions agree with TRBD1. From germline, CDR1 is LNHNV and CDR2 YYDKDF (reference sequence). There are 15 residues in the CDR3. With V trimmed by 1 base and J by 6 bases, 7 bases remained unmatched. CDR3 sequence: CATSRVTGEDHGYTF. The CDR3 DNA is TGTGCCACCAGCAGAGTGACAGGGGAGGATCATGGCTACACCTTC.

This clone was observed a handful of times. V is TRBV27 and J is TRBJ2-1; 13 bases match TRBD2. Germline V gene sequence: CDR1 MNHEY, CDR2 SMNVEV (reference sequence). This CDR3 comprises 17 residues. V trimming: 6 bases; J trimming: 6 bases; junction bases outside the gene matches: 11. CDR3 in DNA: TGTGCCAGCAGGACCACACGACTAGCGGGAGGATCCAATGAGCAGTTCTTC. This gives the protein CASRTTRLAGGSNEQFF.

The chain joins TRBV27 to TRBJ1-1, with D perhaps matching TRBD1 (5 bases). The CDR3 has 16 residues. Germline V gene lookup returns CDR1 MNHEY and CDR2 SMNVEV (reference sequence). V was shortened by 3 bases and J by 0 bases, with 14 bases between the two germline ends. CDR3 region: CASSFGLDRMNTEAFF. CDR3 sequence (DNA): TGTGCCAGCAGTTTTGGGTTAGACAGAATGAACACTGAAGCTTTCTTT.

This rearrangement joins TRBV19 to TRBJ1-5; 8 bases are a match to TRBD1. The length of the CDR3 is 14 residues. Germline V gene data show CDR1 as LNHDA and CDR2 as SQIVND (reference sequence). The V gene end was trimmed by 6 bases and the J gene end by 4 bases; junction bases not matched to a gene: 5. CDR3 sequence reads: CASRTTGGNQPQHF. In DNA, the CDR3 is TGTGCCAGTAGAACTACAGGGGGAAATCAGCCCCAGCATTTT.

This clone was observed a handful of times. This chain connects TRBV27 to TRBJ1-2; 7 bases line up with TRBD1. The CDR3 runs 14 residues. Trimming cost V 10 bases and J 0 bases; bases outside gene matches: 8. CDR1 is MNHEY, CDR2 SMNVEV, per germline (reference sequence). CDR3 sequence (DNA): TGTGCCACCCGCCGGGACAGAGCTAACTATGGCTACACCTTC. It translates to CATRRDRANYGYTF.

The CDR3 reads CASSLLGGQGSGANVLTF. The CDR3 nucleotides are TGCGCCAGCAGCTTGTTGGGGGGACAGGGGTCTGGGGCCAACGTCCTGACTTTC. The chain joins TRBV5-1 to TRBJ2-6, with 10 bases fitting TRBD1. Germline V lookup: CDR1 SGHRS, CDR2 YFSETQ. Losses at the gene ends were 1 base for V and 1 base for J; bases not matched to a gene: 5. The CDR3 contains 18 residues.

V and J are TRBV7-8 and TRBJ1-2, with 7 nucleotides matching TRBD1. V was pared by 5 bases and J by 1 base, with 1 base of the junction left unmatched. The V gene's germline CDR1 is SGHVS and CDR2 FQNEAQ. There are 13 residues in the CDR3. The CDR3 sequence is CASSRDSNYGYTF. Written as DNA, the CDR3 is TGTGCCAGCAGCCGGGACAGTAACTATGGCTACACCTTC.

This clone was seen a few times. This chain uses TRBV30 with TRBJ2-2; 9 nucleotides match TRBD1. From germline, CDR1 is GTSNPN and CDR2 SVGIG (reference sequence). The CDR3 contains 17 residues. Trimming removed 2 bases from V and 5 bases from J; junction bases left unmatched: 12. This CDR3 is CAWSPRGTGSWTGELFF. DNA for the CDR3: TGTGCCTGGAGTCCGAGGGGGACAGGGTCTTGGACCGGGGAGCTGTTTTTT.

This clone has just a few counts. This rearrangement joins TRBV7-6 to TRBJ2-4; D is possibly TRBD1 (6 bases). Germline CDR1 SGHVS, CDR2 FNYEAQ. This CDR3 comprises 17 residues. CDR3 protein: CAPARGHLTIGKNIQYF. The CDR3 DNA reads as TGTGCTCCAGCACGGGGACACCTTACAATTGGGAAAAACATTCAGTACTTC.

V and J are TRBV5-1 and TRBJ2-7, with 9 bases matching TRBD1. In germline, CDR1 is SGHRS, CDR2 YFSETQ. The CDR3 consists of 16 residues. J was trimmed by 2 bases and V by 0 bases; bases with no gene match: 6. This CDR3 is CASSLALGTGTYEQYF. The DNA for the CDR3 is TGCGCCAGCAGCTTGGCCTTAGGGACAGGGACCTACGAGCAGTACTTC.

The rearrangement joins TRBV4-1 to TRBJ1-6; D not resolved. V was clipped by 4 bases and J by 7 bases, with 14 bases between them. The CDR3 spans 15 residues. Germline V gene data show CDR1 as MGHRA and CDR2 as YSYEKL. This CDR3 reads CASSLGNGPNSPLHF. The CDR3 DNA reads TGCGCCAGCAGCCTCGGTAATGGGCCCAATTCACCCCTCCACTTT.

In its sample, this clone was seen once. The gene calls are TRBV11-3 and TRBJ2-3; TRBD1 is a possible D gene (6 bases). The CDR3 length is 18 residues. Looked up from germline, CDR1 is SGHNT and CDR2 is YENEEA. Deletions cut 0 bases from V and 3 bases from J, with 19 bases between. CDR3 nucleotide sequence: TGTGCCAGCAGCTTAGATTACCCTCTGGCAGGGGTAACAGATACGCAGTATTTT. As protein: CASSLDYPLAGVTDTQYF.

This clone was seen a handful of times. The chain couples TRBV10-3 to TRBJ2-3; D may be TRBD1 (6 bases). Germline V gives CDR1 ENHRY, CDR2 SYGVKD. The CDR3 covers 14 residues. V lost 3 bases, J lost 4 bases, and 11 bases lay in between. CDR3 in DNA: TGTGCCATCAGTGACCGGACAGTCCCAGATACGCAGTATTTT. It specifies CAISDRTVPDTQYF.

J is TRBJ1-4 and V is TRBV2; TRBD1 is a possible D gene (6 bases). The length of the CDR3 is 15 residues. The V gene lost 6 bases and the J gene lost 3 bases, with 14 bases spanning the gap. Germline V gives CDR1 SNHLY, CDR2 FYNNEI. Here the CDR3 reads CASRARGGPNEKLFF. The DNA for the CDR3 is TGTGCCAGCAGGGCTCGAGGGGGACCTAATGAAAAACTGTTTTTT.

The chain has TRBV27 and TRBJ2-1, with D tentatively TRBD2 (6 bases). This CDR3 is 15 amino acids long. Germline V gives CDR1 MNHEY, CDR2 SMNVEV (reference sequence). The germline V and J ends were trimmed by 3 bases and 6 bases, with 15 bases remaining between them. CDR3 sequence reads: CASSFGDSYSNEQFF. The CDR3 DNA sequence: TGTGCCAGCAGTTTTGGGGACTCCTACTCCAATGAGCAGTTCTTC.

This chain joins TRBV12-5 and TRBJ1-2; no reliable D call. The CDR3 consists of 18 residues. Looked up from germline, CDR1 is LGHNT and CDR2 is FRNRAP. Trimming left V 3 bases short and J 3 bases short, with 23 bases between. CDR3 loop: CASGFSRAAAGAYYGYTF. Written as DNA, the CDR3 is TGTGCTAGTGGTTTTAGCCGGGCCGCGGCGGGTGCTTACTATGGCTACACCTTC.

The rearrangement joins TRBV10-2 to TRBJ2-1; TRBD2 aligns across 11 bases. The germline CDR1 and CDR2 sequences are WSHSY and SAAADI. This CDR3 region has 13 residues. V gave up 4 bases and J gave up 15 bases; unmatched junction bases: 8. The CDR3, as DNA: TGCGCCAGCAGTGTCTCGACTAGCGGGATTAGGTTCTTC. It specifies CASSVSTSGIRFF.

The V call is TRBV28, the J call TRBJ1-2; D is perhaps TRBD1 (5 bases). The CDR3 is 13 residues long. V lost 7 bases, J lost 5 bases, and 14 bases lay in between. The germline CDR1 and CDR2 sequences are MDHEN and SYDVKM. CDR3 region: CASTSGGTYGYTF. The CDR3 DNA reads TGTGCCAGCACTAGTGGAGGGACGTATGGCTACACCTTC.

The chain combines TRBV5-1 with TRBJ2-1; a weak D match, TRBD1 (6 bases). In germline, CDR1 is SGHRS, CDR2 YFSETQ. Between the trimmed V and J ends, which lost 0 bases and 0 bases, there was a span of 10 bases. This CDR3 spans 16 amino acids. The CDR3 DNA reads TGCGCCAGCAGCTTGGGAAGGGGGAGCTCCTACAATGAGCAGTTCTTC. Its protein is CASSLGRGSSYNEQFF.

This chain joins TRBV7-8 and TRBJ2-5; TRBD1 agrees at 8 bases. Germline lookup yields CDR1 SGHVS and CDR2 FQNEAQ. The CDR3 extends over 15 amino acids. V trimming: 3 bases; J trimming: 2 bases; junction bases outside the gene matches: 5. The CDR3: CASSLRDRGQETQYF. For the CDR3, the DNA is TGTGCCAGCAGCTTGAGAGACAGGGGTCAAGAGACCCAGTACTTC.